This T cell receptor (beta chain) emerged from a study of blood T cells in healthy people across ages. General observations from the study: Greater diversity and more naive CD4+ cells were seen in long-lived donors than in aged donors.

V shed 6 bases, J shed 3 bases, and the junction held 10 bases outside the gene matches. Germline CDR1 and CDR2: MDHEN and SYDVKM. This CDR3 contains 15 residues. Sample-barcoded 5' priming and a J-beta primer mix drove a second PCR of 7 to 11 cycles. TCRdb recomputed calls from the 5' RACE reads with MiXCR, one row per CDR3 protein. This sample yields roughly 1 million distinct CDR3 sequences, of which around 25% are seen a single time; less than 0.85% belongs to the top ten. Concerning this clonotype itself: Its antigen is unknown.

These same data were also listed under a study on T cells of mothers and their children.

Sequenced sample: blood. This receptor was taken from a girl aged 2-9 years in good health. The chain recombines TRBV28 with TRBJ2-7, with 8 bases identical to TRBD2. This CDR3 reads CASRLTSGFLYEQYF. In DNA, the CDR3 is TGTGCCAGCAGGCTCACTAGCGGATTCCTCTACGAGCAGTACTTC.